These 3 T cell receptor beta chains came from one sample sequenced in a study of a mutant IDH1 vaccine in newly diagnosed glioma. Measured with immunoSEQ multiplex PCR; TCRdb has only the in-frame clones, and not every one. The sample includes 30,000 to 35,000 clones, approximately 91% seen only once; the top ten take 4.8%. Stated time point: baseline, week 1 (first vaccination visit). This sample's treatment: pre-vaccination baseline after standard-of-care therapy. Sample: PBMCs, taken from a glioma patient treated with radiotherapy, temozolomide or both. These receptors were taken from a woman between 40 and 55 years old with glioma.

The CDR3: CASFLENTGELFF. DNA of the CDR3: TGCGCCAGCTTCCTGGAGAACACCGGGGAGCTGTTTTTT. The chain couples TRBV10-2 to TRBJ2-2; D unclear. The V end lost 8 bases, the J end lost 1 base, and 8 bases lay between the germline ends. The length of the CDR3 is 13 residues. Germline CDR1 is WSHSY and CDR2 is SAAADI.

This chain uses TRBV30 with TRBJ2-1; no clear D. Trimming left V 0 bases short and J 4 bases short, with 7 bases between. Germline CDR1 and CDR2: GTSNPN and SVGIG (reference sequence). This CDR3 contains 13 residues. The CDR3 bases are TGTGCCTGGAGTGTTGGGCCTTACAATGAGCAGTTCTTC. It encodes CAWSVGPYNEQFF.

The CDR3 region is CASISRGMNTEAFF. The CDR3 nucleotides read TGTGCCAGCATCTCCAGGGGGATGAACACTGAAGCTTTCTTT. The rearrangement links TRBV6-6 to TRBJ1-1, with TRBD1 matching 7 bases. Per the germline V gene, CDR1 is MNHNY and CDR2 is SVGAGI (reference sequence). The ends lost 7 bases at V and 0 bases at J; junction bases unmatched: 5. CDR3 size: 14 residues.